One and the same sample provided the 21 T cell receptor beta chains below, sequenced in a study of glioma-infiltrating T cells. Using RNA template, CDR3s of TCR alpha and beta were amplified with iRepertoire arm-PCR. MiXCR, run by TCRdb on the multiplex PCR reads, gives a single entry per CDR3 protein. The sample contains a few hundred thousand distinct CDR3 sequences, 41% of which appear only once. Sequenced: glioma tissue, nonneoplastic brain tissue, or PBMCs (not recorded which). The receptors stem from a human donor with low-grade glioma or glioblastoma, undergoing nonglioma brain surgery, or in good health (not recorded which).

The table lists this clonotype with a few counts. The chain combines TRBV6-2 or TRBV6-3 with TRBJ2-2; tentatively, D is TRBD1 (5 bases). This CDR3 contains 16 residues. Trimming took off 7 bases at V and 1 base at J, with 16 bases between the two ends. Germline V lookup: CDR1 MNHEY, CDR2 SVGEGT. DNA for the CDR3: TGTGCCAGCACCCGAGGCCACAGGTTGAACACCGGGGAGCTGTTTTTT. This codes for CASTRGHRLNTGELFF.

This clonotype was found many times. In DNA form, the CDR3 reads TGCAGTGCTAGAGGCAGCCGGGAGGGGTTTGAGCAGTTCTTC. It specifies CSARGSREGFEQFF. The chain links TRBV20-1 to TRBJ2-1; 8 positions match TRBD2. V lost 1 base to trimming and J lost 9 bases; unmatched junction nucleotides: 8. The length of the CDR3 is 14 residues. Germline V CDR1 and CDR2: DFQATT, SNEGSKA (reference sequence).

To note about this clonotype: One junction end disagrees with the germline gene, perhaps due to a read error. The V and J genes are TRBV24-1 and TRBJ2-1; no clear D gene. This CDR3 region has 16 residues. Germline V gene data show CDR1 as KGHDR and CDR2 as SFDVKD. DNA of the CDR3: TGTGTCACCAGTGATTTGGCAAGGTCTACAGTCCATGAGCAGTTCTTC. This codes for CVTSDLARSTVHEQFF.

In the case of this clonotype: It may be a read error: a sequence one base away is much more abundant. The rearrangement joins TRBV6-1 to TRBJ2-3, with 12 bases that match TRBD2. This CDR3 has 16 residues. The germline gives CDR1 MNHNS, CDR2 SASEGT. CDR3 nucleotide sequence: TGTGCCAGCAGTGACGCTACTAGCGGGAGGACAGATACGCAGTGTTTT. Translated: CASSDATSGRTDTQCF.

This clonotype has a handful of counts. The chain combines TRBV6-2 or TRBV6-3 with TRBJ1-4; 8 bases agree with TRBD1. CDR1 and CDR2 from the germline V gene are MNHEY and SVGEGT. The CDR3 totals 13 residues. J lost 8 bases, V lost 5 bases, and 4 bases had no gene match. The CDR3 is CASSPAGGEKLFF. The CDR3 bases are TGTGCCAGCAGTCCCGCAGGGGGCGAAAAACTGTTTTTT.

V and J are TRBV28 and TRBJ2-1; 9 bases align to TRBD2. Losses at the gene ends were 6 bases for V and 9 bases for J; bases not matched to a gene: 15. Germline CDR1 is MDHEN and CDR2 is SYDVKM. This CDR3 is built from 16 residues. This chain's CDR3 is CASSPTGTSNIIEQFF. The CDR3 DNA reads TGTGCCAGCAGCCCTACCGGGACTAGCAACATCATTGAGCAGTTCTTC.

This clonotype was seen more than once but under ten times. The chain joins TRBV7-2 to TRBJ2-1; 7 nucleotides align to TRBD1. Germline V gives CDR1 SGHTA, CDR2 FQGNSA. This CDR3 has 15 amino acids. Unmatched junction bases numbered 5, after V lost 1 base and J lost 5 bases. The CDR3 loop is CASSLEGGVHNEQFF. DNA for the CDR3: TGTGCCAGCAGCTTAGAAGGGGGCGTCCACAATGAGCAGTTCTTC.

This clonotype was observed many times. The chain links TRBV28 to TRBJ2-7; D possibly uses TRBD1 or TRBD2 (5 bases each). V lost 4 bases and J 2 bases, leaving 18 bases between the germline ends. The CDR3 contains 16 residues. Germline V gives CDR1 MDHEN, CDR2 SYDVKM. CDR3 in DNA: TGTGCCAGCAGTTCTTGGCTCCGGGACGGAACCTACGAGCAGTACTTC. Its protein product is CASSSWLRDGTYEQYF.

Notes on this clonotype: Since a much larger clone is just one base distant, this may be a read error. This sequence joins TRBV12-3 or TRBV12-4 and TRBJ2-7; 7 nucleotides align to TRBD1. The length of the CDR3 is 14 residues. The CDR3 reads CASSFQGDPYEQCF. The CDR3, as DNA: TGTGCCAGCAGTTTTCAGGGGGACCCCTACGAGCAGTGCTTC.

The rearrangement joins TRBV6-1 to TRBJ1-1, with unresolved D. Trimming removed 6 bases at V and 3 bases at J, with 8 bases between. Germline lookup yields CDR1 MNHNS and CDR2 SASEGT. This CDR3 has 12 residues. The CDR3 region is CASSPTDTEAFF. CDR3 in DNA: TGTGCCAGCAGCCCCACGGACACTGAAGCTTTCTTT.

This chain links TRBV20-1 with TRBJ2-7; TRBD2 is a possible D gene (5 bases). V dropped 5 bases and J dropped 7 bases, with 21 bases sitting between them. This CDR3 spans 14 amino acids. Germline lookup yields CDR1 DFQATT and CDR2 SNEGSKA (reference sequence). The CDR3 reads CSALDLEAGGEQYF. CDR3 nucleotide sequence: TGCAGTGCTCTCGATCTGGAGGCTGGCGGAGAGCAGTACTTC.

The J gene is TRBJ2-3, the V gene TRBV7-2; D possibly corresponds to TRBD2 (5 bases). The CDR3 contains 16 residues. Germline CDR1 is SGHTA and CDR2 is FQGNSA. V was clipped by 3 bases and J by 4 bases, with 17 bases between them. The CDR3 coding sequence is TGTGCCAGCAGCTTCAATAGCGAGAGGCGGTCAGATACGCAGTATTTT. Amino acid sequence: CASSFNSERRSDTQYF. Complete variable domain (other parts from reference TRBV7-2 and TRBJ2-3): GAGVSQSPSNKVTEKGKDVELRCDPISGHTALYWYRQSLGQGLEFLIYFQGNSAPDKSGLPSDRFSAERTGGSVSTLTIQRTQQEDSAVYLCASSFNSERRSDTQYFGPGTRLTVL.

The chain combines TRBV7-2 with TRBJ2-3; 8 nucleotides line up with TRBD2. J lost 1 base, V lost 4 bases, and 7 bases had no gene match. This CDR3 is built from 16 residues. Germline V gene sequence: CDR1 SGHTA, CDR2 FQGNSA. The CDR3 protein is CASSSGTSLRTDTQYF. As DNA, the CDR3 is TGTGCCAGCAGCTCGGGGACTAGTTTGCGCACAGATACGCAGTATTTT. The variable domain in full, with the rest retrieved from reference TRBV7-2 and TRBJ2-3, is GAGVSQSPSNKVTEKGKDVELRCDPISGHTALYWYRQSLGQGLEFLIYFQGNSAPDKSGLPSDRFSAERTGGSVSTLTIQRTQQEDSAVYLCASSSGTSLRTDTQYFGPGTRLTVL.

This clonotype was counted only a few times. The chain couples TRBV20-1 to TRBJ2-3, with D unclear. Trimming removed 6 bases at V and 6 bases at J, with 13 bases between. Germline CDR1 and CDR2: DFQATT and SNEGSKA (reference sequence). This CDR3 contains 12 residues. The CDR3 nucleotides read TGCAGTGCCCTTTTGATGGAGGATACGCAGTATTTT. This gives the protein CSALLMEDTQYF.

This chain links TRBV2 with TRBJ2-7, with TRBD1 matching 10 bases. In germline, CDR1 is SNHLY, CDR2 FYNNEI. The CDR3 consists of 12 residues. Trimming at V came to 7 bases and at J to 6 bases, leaving 3 bases not matched to a gene. CDR3 sequence reads: CASTRDRGEQYF. The CDR3 DNA follows: TGTGCCAGCACCCGGGACAGGGGCGAGCAGTACTTC.

This clonotype has more than one count but fewer than ten. The chain uses TRBV15 and TRBJ1-2; D may be TRBD1 (5 bases). CDR1 is LNHNV and CDR2 is YYDKDF in the germline V gene (reference sequence). The CDR3 spans 12 residues. Trimming stripped 4 bases from V and 8 bases from J, with 11 bases between. CDR3 amino acids: CATSKPGLGYTF. The CDR3 nucleotides read TGTGCCACCAGCAAGCCAGGGTTGGGCTACACCTTC.

As to this clonotype: Its ends do not fully match the called genes, so a read error is possible. J is TRBJ1-1 and V is TRBV5-4; D remains ambiguous. Germline assignment: CDR1 SGHNT and CDR2 YYREEE (reference sequence). This CDR3 comprises 15 residues. The CDR3 coding sequence is TGTGCCAGAAGCTTGGCGGGGTTGCTGAACACTGAAGCTTTCTTT. This gives the protein CARSLAGLLNTEAFF.

This clonotype was seen a few times. The chain combines TRBV27 with TRBJ2-7; D not certain. The germline CDR1 and CDR2 sequences are MNHEY and SMNVEV (reference sequence). The CDR3 totals 11 residues. V was clipped by 7 bases and J by 2 bases, with 6 bases between them. The CDR3 DNA is TGTGCCAGCAACCAGACCTACGAGCAGTACTTC. Its translation: CASNQTYEQYF.

The chain links TRBV4-3 to TRBJ2-1; D possibly corresponds to TRBD1 (5 bases). Germline assignment: CDR1 LGHNA and CDR2 YSLEER. V was shortened by 1 base and J by 5 bases, with 15 bases between the two germline ends. This CDR3 comprises 16 residues. The CDR3 DNA follows: TGCGCCAGCAGCCAAGTCAGGGCGCACCTAAACAATGAGCAGTTCTTC. Amino acids: CASSQVRAHLNNEQFF.

This clonotype was recorded a few times. V gene TRBV28 combines with J gene TRBJ1-1; possible D gene TRBD1, 5 bases. V lost 4 bases and J 4 bases, leaving 19 bases between the germline ends. Germline CDR1 and CDR2: MDHEN and SYDVKM. The length of the CDR3 is 16 residues. CDR3 DNA sequence: TGTGCCAGCAGTTCACCCGGGACGGCAGTGAGCACTGAAGCTTTCTTT. This encodes CASSSPGTAVSTEAFF. The whole variable domain, remainder taken from reference TRBV28 and TRBJ1-1, is DVKVTQSSRYLVKRTGEKVFLECVQDMDHENMFWYRQDPGLGLRLIYFSYDVKMKEKGDIPEGYSVSREKKERFSLILESASTNQTSMYLCASSSPGTAVSTEAFFGQGTRLTVV.

In its sample, this clonotype was seen a few times. The chain uses TRBV6-6 and TRBJ2-5; TRBD2 matches at 10 bases. CDR1 and CDR2 from the germline V gene are MNHNY and SVGAGI (reference sequence). The V and J ends lost 2 bases and 3 bases, in that order; junction bases with no gene match: 9. The CDR3 has 17 residues. CDR3 protein: CASSYGVGLAGEETQYF. In DNA form, the CDR3 reads TGTGCCAGCAGTTACGGAGTTGGGCTAGCGGGAGAAGAGACCCAGTACTTC.